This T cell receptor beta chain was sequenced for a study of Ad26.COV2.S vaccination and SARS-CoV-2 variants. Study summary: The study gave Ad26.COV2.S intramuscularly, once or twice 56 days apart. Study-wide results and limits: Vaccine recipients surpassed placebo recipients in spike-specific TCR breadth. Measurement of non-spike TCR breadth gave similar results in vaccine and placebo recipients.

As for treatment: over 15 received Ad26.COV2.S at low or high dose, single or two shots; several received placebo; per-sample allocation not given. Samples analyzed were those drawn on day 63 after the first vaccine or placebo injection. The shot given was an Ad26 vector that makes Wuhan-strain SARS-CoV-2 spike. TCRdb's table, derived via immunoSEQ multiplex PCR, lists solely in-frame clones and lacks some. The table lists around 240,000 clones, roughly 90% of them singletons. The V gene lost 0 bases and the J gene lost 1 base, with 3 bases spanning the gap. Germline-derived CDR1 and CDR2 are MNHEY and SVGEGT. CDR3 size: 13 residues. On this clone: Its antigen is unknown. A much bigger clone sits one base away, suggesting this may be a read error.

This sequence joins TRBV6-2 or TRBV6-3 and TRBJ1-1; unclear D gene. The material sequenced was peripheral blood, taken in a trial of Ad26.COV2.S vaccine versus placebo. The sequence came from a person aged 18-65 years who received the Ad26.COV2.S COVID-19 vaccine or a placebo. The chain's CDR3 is CASSYSENTEAFF. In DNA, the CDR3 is TGTGCCAGCAGTTACTCGGAGAACACTGAAGCTTTCTTT.